This T cell receptor (beta chain) was recovered during a study of blood T cell repertoires in COVID-19. The wider study: Samples representing acute and convalescent COVID-19 were sourced from the United States, Italy and Spain.

In the original workflow: How many nucleated cells were present was estimated from reference gene primer amplification. Repertoires were generated with immunoSEQ multiplex PCR, while TCRdb's copy carries only in-frame clones and drops some. That table gives V, J and clone size, and the DNA gave D and trimming. Found here are some 150,000 clones, around 80% of them singletons; the top ten hold roughly 1.7%. Adults between roughly 18 and 90 years of age took part from about two dozen US areas. Exposed enrollees encountered a COVID-19 case at some point within 2 weeks before study entry. Germline lookup yields CDR1 SGHNT and CDR2 YYREEE (reference sequence). The CDR3 is 15 amino acids. J lost 4 bases, V lost 3 bases, and 9 bases had no gene match.

The chain recombines TRBV5-4 with TRBJ1-2; 7 bases line up with TRBD1. What was sequenced was PBMCs or T cells enriched from blood (not recorded which). The receptor comes from a woman younger than 30 who had been exposed to COVID-19. This CDR3 reads CASSWDRSLTYGYTF. CDR3 nucleotides: TGTGCCAGCAGCTGGGACAGAAGTCTGACCTATGGCTACACCTTC.